A selection of T cell receptor beta chains follows, all from one sample in a study of cytomegalovirus exposure and HLA in healthy donors. Assay: immunoSEQ multiplex PCR; the TCRdb copy retains only in-frame clones and omits some. The table includes a few hundred thousand clones, approximately 84% detected once. Sequencing was performed on PBMCs. These TCRs come from a woman between 40 and 50 years old in good health and CMV-seropositive. Each CDR3 is given with its conserved first and last residue. The D gene is left open where the match is weak. For some rows the clone size is stated as once, few or many, or as a class when expanded; others skip it.

>TRBJ2-7|.|TRBV19|TRBD1|15
TGTGCCAGTAGTGCCAGGGACAGGGTTCTAGGCGAGCAGTACTTC
CASSARDRVLGEQYF
>TRBJ1-1|.|TRBV7-2|.|13
TGTGCCAGCAGCTTAGTGGAGGGGTCTGAAGCTTTCTTT
CASSLVEGSEAFF
>TRBJ2-1|once|TRBV15|TRBD1|15
TGTGCCACCAGCAGAAGACAGGGAAAGAACAATGAGCAGTTCTTC
CATSRRQGKNNEQFF
>TRBJ1-2|once|TRBV2|TRBD1|14
TGTGCCAGCAGGGGACAGGGGGCTTTTGGTGGCTACACCTTC
CASRGQGAFGGYTF
>TRBJ2-3|.|TRBV7-9|.|16
TGTGCCAGCAGCTTATGGGGCCAGGGGTTCACAGATACGCAGTATTTT
CASSLWGQGFTDTQYF
>TRBJ2-3|.|TRBV5-1|TRBD1|14
TGCGCCAGCAGCGAGGGACAGGGCACAGATACGCAGTATTTT
CASSEGQGTDTQYF
>TRBJ2-7|.|TRBV29-1|TRBD2|15
TGCAGCGTTTCCTTTCTAGCGGGAGGGCCGGGGGAGCAGTACTTC
CSVSFLAGGPGEQYF
>TRBJ1-1|.|TRBV2|.|12
TGTGCCAGCAGTCCCGATAGAGGATGGGCTTTCTTT
CASSPDRGWAFF
>TRBJ1-4|.|TRBV4-3|.|15
TGCGCCAGCAGCCAAGAAAGCGGCCGGGATGAAAAACTGTTTTTT
CASSQESGRDEKLFF
>TRBJ2-6|.|TRBV28|.|15
TGTGCCAGCAGCCTAAGGGGAACTGGGGCCAACGTCCTGACTTTC
CASSLRGTGANVLTF
>TRBJ1-3|once|TRBV28|.|15
TGTGCCAGCAGTTTAGTGACCGGGGTGGGAAACACCATATATTTT
CASSLVTGVGNTIYF
>TRBJ2-7|once|TRBV6-5|.|12
TGTGCCAGCAGGACAGATTTGGGAGAGCAGTACTTC
CASRTDLGEQYF
>TRBJ1-2|.|TRBV7-9|TRBD1|15
TGTGCCAGCAGCTTAGAGGGGGCAGGGGTCCGCGGCTACACCTTC
CASSLEGAGVRGYTF
>TRBJ1-4|.|TRBV7-2|TRBD1|17
TGTGCCAGCAGCTTATCCGGCAGGGGGGCAACTAATGAAAAACTGTTTTTT
CASSLSGRGATNEKLFF
>TRBJ2-2|.|TRBV5-1|TRBD2|17
TGCGCCAGCAGGGGGGCTAGCGGGACCTTAAACACCGGGGAGCTGTTTTTT
CASRGASGTLNTGELFF
>TRBJ1-6|.|TRBV5-4|TRBD1|17
TGTGCCAGCAGGACCGGGACAGCACCGAAAGATAATTCACCCCTCCACTTT
CASRTGTAPKDNSPLHF
>TRBJ1-2|.|TRBV27|TRBD1|15
TGTGCCAGCAGTTTATCATACAGGGGGCAGAGTGGCTACACCTTC
CASSLSYRGQSGYTF
>TRBJ1-4|.|TRBV18|.|14
TGTGCCAGCTCACCAAGTCGCGCGGAAGAAAAACTGTTTTTT
CASSPSRAEEKLFF
>TRBJ2-7|few|TRBV11-2|.|13
TGTGCCAGCAGCTTAAGTCAGCGCCACGAGCAGTACTTC
CASSLSQRHEQYF
>TRBJ2-7|.|TRBV10-1|TRBD2|16
TGCGCCAGCAGTGGACAACGACTAGCGGGCTCCTACGAGCAGTACTTC
CASSGQRLAGSYEQYF
>TRBJ2-3|.|TRBV25-1|.|13
TGTGCCAGCAGTGAAGGAGGAACAGATACGCAGTATTTT
CASSEGGTDTQYF
>TRBJ2-2|.|TRBV5-1|TRBD2|20
TGCGCCAGCAGCACTTGGGGTGCGACTAGCGGGAGGGTGAACACCGGGGAGCTGTTTTTT
CASSTWGATSGRVNTGELFF
>TRBJ1-1|.|TRBV19|.|12
TGTGCCAGTGGCCGATTGGACACTGAAGCTTTCTTT
CASGRLDTEAFF
>TRBJ2-7|few|TRBV19|TRBD2|14
TGTGCCAGTAGTAAGACTAGCGGGCCTTACGAGCAGTACTTC
CASSKTSGPYEQYF
>TRBJ2-2|few|TRBV4-1|.|15
TGCGCCAGCAGCCAGGGCCTAGCGAACACCCGGGAGCTGTTTTTT
CASSQGLANTRELFF
>TRBJ2-2|.|TRBV4-3|.|15
TGCGCCAGCAGCCAAGAAGAGCGGCCCACCGGGGAGCTGTTTTTT
CASSQEERPTGELFF
>TRBJ2-3|few|TRBV5-1|.|14
TGCGCCAGCAGCCTTAGCGGACACACAGATACGCAGTATTTT
CASSLSGHTDTQYF
>TRBJ2-1|.|TRBV27|TRBD2|14
TGTGCCAGCAGTTCGGGACTAGCGGGACATGAGCAGTTCTTC
CASSSGLAGHEQFF
>TRBJ2-7|.|TRBV6-1|.|14
TGTGCCAGCAGTGTCGAGCGGGCGACCTACGAGCAGTACTTC
CASSVERATYEQYF
>TRBJ2-7|.|TRBV6-6|TRBD2|14
TGTGCCAGCAGTCAACCGGGACTACACTACGAGCAGTACTTC
CASSQPGLHYEQYF
>TRBJ1-3|.|TRBV28|TRBD1|15
TGTGCCAGCAGTCCCCAGGGGGGTGTAGGAAACACCATATATTTT
CASSPQGGVGNTIYF
>TRBJ1-2|.|TRBV18|TRBD1|16
TGTGCCAGCTCACCTGGGACAGGGGGGTCTCACTATGGCTACACCTTC
CASSPGTGGSHYGYTF
>TRBJ1-3|.|TRBV13|.|14
TGTGCCAGCGGCACCAGGGTTTACGGAAACACCATATATTTT
CASGTRVYGNTIYF
>TRBJ2-7|.|TRBV6-1|.|15
TGTGCCAGCAGTGGTTTTACAGGGGACTTCTCCGAGCAGTACTTC
CASSGFTGDFSEQYF
>TRBJ1-1|few|TRBV30|.|12
TGTGCCTGGAGCTTTCAGGGGACTGAAGCTTTCTTT
CAWSFQGTEAFF
>TRBJ2-2|once|TRBV30|.|13
TGTGCCTGGAGTCCGCGGCGGGACGGGGAGCTGTTTTTT
CAWSPRRDGELFF
>TRBJ1-1|.|TRBV19|.|13
TGTGCCAGTAGTATCGCGGTGAACACTGAAGCTTTCTTT
CASSIAVNTEAFF
>TRBJ2-2|.|TRBV2|.|12
TGTGCCAGAGGGAGGAACACCGGGGAGCTGTTTTTT
CARGRNTGELFF
>TRBJ2-2|.|TRBV6-6|TRBD1|14
TGTGCCAGCGTACGGGACAGAGACACCGGGGAGCTGTTTTTT
CASVRDRDTGELFF
>TRBJ1-5|.|TRBV28|.|12
TGTGCCAGCACACGGGGGGATCAGCCCCAGCATTTT
CASTRGDQPQHF
>TRBJ2-7|once|TRBV4-3|.|14
TGCGCCAGCAGCCAAGAGCGGACAGTCTACGAGCAGTACTTC
CASSQERTVYEQYF
>TRBJ2-1|.|TRBV5-6|.|11
TGTGCCAGCAGCTTGCAGCGTGAGCAGTTCTTC
CASSLQREQFF
>TRBJ2-2|.|TRBV10-3|.|15
TGTGCCATCAGGGGGGACATACGCAACCCTTTGGAGCTGTTTTTT
CAIRGDIRNPLELFF
>TRBJ1-5|.|TRBV10-3|TRBD1|14
TGTGCCATCAGTGAACAGGGGGCTGGGCAGCCCCAGCATTTT
CAISEQGAGQPQHF
>TRBJ1-3|.|TRBV5-6|TRBD1|15
TGTGCCAGCAGCGGAACGGACAGGGCTGGAAACACCATATATTTT
CASSGTDRAGNTIYF
>TRBJ2-3|few|TRBV7-9|.|15
TGTGCCAGCAGCTTACGGGCTAGCGTGGGAGATACGCAGTATTTT
CASSLRASVGDTQYF
>TRBJ1-1|few|TRBV5-1|TRBD1|14
TGCGCCAGCAGTACAGGGGTCCTTAGGGCTGAAGCTTTCTTT
CASSTGVLRAEAFF
>TRBJ1-4|.|TRBV6-5|.|15
TGTGCCAGCAGTTACTCGGGGGGGTCTGGTGAAAAACTGTTTTTT
CASSYSGGSGEKLFF
>TRBJ1-1|.|TRBV30|.|13
TGTGCCTGGAGTGTCGGGGGAGGCACTGAAGCTTTCTTT
CAWSVGGGTEAFF
>TRBJ2-7|.|TRBV4-3|.|13
TGCGCCAGCAGCCAAGAGGAGGGGTACGAGCAGTACTTC
CASSQEEGYEQYF
>TRBJ2-2|.|TRBV7-2|.|13
TGTGCCAGCAACGGAGGGGTTACCGGGGAGCTGTTTTTT
CASNGGVTGELFF
>TRBJ2-5|.|TRBV29-1|TRBD1|14
TGCAGCGTTGACTCCGGGACAGGGGGGGAGACCCAGTACTTC
CSVDSGTGGETQYF
>TRBJ2-2|once|TRBV7-8|.|17
TGTGCCAGCAGCTTAGGGTCGGGATTCGCGAACACCGGGGAGCTGTTTTTT
CASSLGSGFANTGELFF
>TRBJ2-5|once|TRBV9|.|15
TGTGCCAGCACCCGGGACCCAGGAAGGGGGGAGACCCAGTACTTC
CASTRDPGRGETQYF